The text below deals with one T cell receptor beta chain. Using immunoSEQ multiplex PCR, the repertoire was profiled, and TCRdb retains in-frame clones only, with some absent. This sample has hundreds of thousands of clones, with around 91% found just once. The entry originates in a study of blood T cell repertoires in COVID-19. Study-level information: Samples came from the United States, Italy and Spain, spanning acute and convalescent COVID-19. PBMCs, B-cell-depleted T cells, or T cells were the source of the cDNA or gDNA that made up the material.

Trimming removed 6 bases at V and 4 bases at J, with 23 bases between. CDR3 length equals 17 residues. The V gene's germline CDR1 is ENHRY and CDR2 SYGVKD. Specimen: peripheral blood. The origin of this receptor is a woman between 18 and 29 years old who had recovered from COVID-19. V gene TRBV10-3 combines with J gene TRBJ2-3; perhaps TRBD1 as D (6 bases). The CDR3 bases are TGTGCCATCAGCGATCGCGGGCGGTATCCAGGGGCAGATACGCAGTATTTT. Its translation is CAISDRGRYPGADTQYF.